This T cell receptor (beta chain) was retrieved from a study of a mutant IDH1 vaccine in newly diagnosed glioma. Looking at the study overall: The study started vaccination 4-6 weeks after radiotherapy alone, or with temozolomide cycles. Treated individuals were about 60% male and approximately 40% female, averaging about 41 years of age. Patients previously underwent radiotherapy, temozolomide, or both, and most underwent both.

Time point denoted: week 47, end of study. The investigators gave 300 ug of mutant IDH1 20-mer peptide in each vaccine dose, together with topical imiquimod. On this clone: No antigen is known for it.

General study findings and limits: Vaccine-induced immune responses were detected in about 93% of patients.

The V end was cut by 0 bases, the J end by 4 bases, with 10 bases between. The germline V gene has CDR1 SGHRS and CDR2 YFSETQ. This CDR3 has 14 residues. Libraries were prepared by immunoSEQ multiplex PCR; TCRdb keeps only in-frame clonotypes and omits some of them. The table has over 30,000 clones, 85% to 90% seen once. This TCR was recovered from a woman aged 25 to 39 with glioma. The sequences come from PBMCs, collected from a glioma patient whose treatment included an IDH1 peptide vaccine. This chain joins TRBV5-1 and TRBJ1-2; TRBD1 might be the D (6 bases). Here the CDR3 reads CASSLDDRTYGYTF. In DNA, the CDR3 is TGCGCCAGCAGCTTGGACGACAGGACCTATGGCTACACCTTC. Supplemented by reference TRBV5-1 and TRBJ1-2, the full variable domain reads KAGVTQTPRYLIKTRGQQVTLSCSPISGHRSVSWYQQTPGQGLQFLFEYFSETQRNKGNFPGRFSGRQFSNSRSEMNVSTLELGDSALYLCASSLDDRTYGYTFGSGTRLTVV.